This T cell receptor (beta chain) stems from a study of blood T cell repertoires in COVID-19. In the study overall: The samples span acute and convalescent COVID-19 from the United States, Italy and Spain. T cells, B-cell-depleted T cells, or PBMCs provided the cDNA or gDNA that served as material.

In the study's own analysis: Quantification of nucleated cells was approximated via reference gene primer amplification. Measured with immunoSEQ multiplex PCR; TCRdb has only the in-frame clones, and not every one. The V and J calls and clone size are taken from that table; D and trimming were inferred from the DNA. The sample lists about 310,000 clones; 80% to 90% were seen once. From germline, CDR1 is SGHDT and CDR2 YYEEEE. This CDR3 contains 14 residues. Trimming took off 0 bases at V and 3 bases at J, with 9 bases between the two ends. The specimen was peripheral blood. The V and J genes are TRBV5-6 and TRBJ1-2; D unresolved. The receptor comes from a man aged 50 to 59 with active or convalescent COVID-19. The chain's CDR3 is CASSLGLTDYGYTF. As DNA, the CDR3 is TGTGCCAGCAGCTTGGGCCTAACCGACTATGGCTACACCTTC.